The clone carrying this T cell receptor beta chain was counted ten times or more. Antigen: not known. This specimen includes other DNA sequences encoding the same CDR3. The entry originates in a study of shared clonotypes between healthy human individuals. Study information: The study used three CD4 naive, three CD4 memory, two CD8 naive and one CD8 memory plate per donor.

All donors were healthy HIV-negative adults lacking recent acute infections or vaccinations. General study results and limits: Estimated richness was generally greater in naive than memory subsets.

The CDR3 runs to 16 residues. The V segment lost 5 bases and the J segment 1 base; nucleotides outside the gene matches: 10. The germline V gene encodes CDR1 LNHDA and CDR2 SQIVND (reference sequence). The table came from immunoSEQ multiplex PCR; TCRdb's copy has only in-frame clones and leaves some out. The sample consists of about 980,000 clones, 70% to 85% of them appearing once. This clonotype was sampled from a man between 18 and 35 years old in good health. The chain is built from TRBV19 and TRBJ2-5; 7 positions agree with TRBD1. Sequencing input: memory CD4+ T cells sorted from blood. Stated subset: CD45RA-negative fraction. The CDR3 bases are TGTGCCAGTAGTCCGACAGGGTCGAAACCCCAAGAGACCCAGTACTTC. It translates to CASSPTGSKPQETQYF.